This passage covers 26 T cell receptor beta chains from one sample sequenced in a study of T cell changes during pregnancy in multiple sclerosis. The assay was immunoSEQ multiplex PCR, and TCRdb's table has in-frame clones only and misses some. In the table there are 60,000 or so clones, roughly 95% of which are singletons. This specimen was CD4+ T cells from peripheral blood mononuclear cells, taken before pregnancy. These TCRs come from a female donor with multiple sclerosis, enrolled in a pregnancy study.

The chain employs TRBV7-2 and TRBJ2-6; 13 bases are a match to TRBD2. Trimming took 2 bases from V and 0 from J; bases not matched to a gene: 4. Germline V lookup: CDR1 SGHTA, CDR2 FQGNSA. The CDR3 contains 19 residues. The CDR3 DNA is TGTGCCAGCAGCTTATTCCGACTAGCGGGAGGCTCTGGGGCCAACGTCCTGACTTTC. Its protein is CASSLFRLAGGSGANVLTF.

The rearrangement joins TRBV9 to TRBJ2-6; TRBD1 aligns across 7 bases. Per the germline V gene, CDR1 is SGDLS and CDR2 is YYNGEE. V lost 3 bases, J lost 0 bases, and 9 bases stayed unmatched. The CDR3 runs to 18 residues. In DNA, the CDR3 is TGTGCCAGCAGCGGCCGAGGGACAGTAGACTCTGGGGCCAACGTCCTGACTTTC. This codes for CASSGRGTVDSGANVLTF.

The V call is TRBV28, the J call TRBJ2-5, with D perhaps matching TRBD2 (6 bases). Germline values: CDR1 MDHEN, CDR2 SYDVKM. The CDR3 totals 13 residues. The V gene lost 11 bases and the J gene lost 2 bases, with 15 bases spanning the gap. The CDR3 nucleotides read TGTGCCGCAGGGAGGCAGGTTCAAGAGACCCAGTACTTC. It is translated as CAAGRQVQETQYF.

J is TRBJ2-3 and V is TRBV6-5; 11 nucleotides agree with TRBD2. This CDR3 region has 15 residues. Trimming removed 6 bases from V and 6 bases from J; junction bases left unmatched: 8. Germline CDR1 and CDR2: MNHEY and SVGAGI. The CDR3 sequence: CASRLGLAEGDTQYF. Here the CDR3 DNA reads TGTGCCAGCAGACTGGGACTAGCGGAGGGGGATACGCAGTATTTT.

This chain joins TRBV6-5 and TRBJ2-1; 8 bases agree with TRBD1. Unmatched junction bases numbered 9, after V lost 5 bases and J lost 6 bases. CDR1 and CDR2 (germline): MNHEY, SVGAGI. The CDR3 length is 15 residues. The CDR3, as DNA: TGTGCCAGCAGTCAAAAAGGGACAGGACCCAATGAGCAGTTCTTC. It translates to CASSQKGTGPNEQFF.

This clone was detected many times. This chain connects TRBV27 to TRBJ2-3; tentatively, D is TRBD1 (5 bases). The CDR3 runs to 14 residues. Trimming pared 2 bases from V and 4 bases from J, leaving 10 bases between. CDR1 MNHEY and CDR2 SMNVEV come from the germline V gene (reference sequence). DNA for the CDR3: TGTGCCAGCAGTTTACGTTTGACAGCAGATACGCAGTATTTT. Translation: CASSLRLTADTQYF.

The chain employs TRBV28 and TRBJ2-3; possibly TRBD2 for D (6 bases). CDR1 is MDHEN and CDR2 is SYDVKM in the germline V gene. Trimming took 10 bases from V and 0 from J, leaving 20 bases between them. The CDR3 totals 16 residues. The CDR3 loop reads CATIPPPGLSTDTQYF. CDR3 coding DNA: TGTGCCACCATTCCCCCACCGGGACTTAGCACAGATACGCAGTATTTT.

The V call is TRBV7-2, the J call TRBJ2-5; the match to TRBD2 covers 8 bases. The trim removed 5 bases at V and 1 base at J, leaving 3 bases unmatched. This CDR3 region has 14 residues. Per the germline V gene, CDR1 is SGHTA and CDR2 is FQGNSA. The CDR3 sequence is CASSPSGGQETQYF. CDR3 DNA: TGTGCCAGCAGCCCCAGCGGGGGCCAAGAGACCCAGTACTTC. Full variable domain (outside the CDR3, taken from reference TRBV7-2 and TRBJ2-5): GAGVSQSPSNKVTEKGKDVELRCDPISGHTALYWYRQSLGQGLEFLIYFQGNSAPDKSGLPSDRFSAERTGGSVSTLTIQRTQQEDSAVYLCASSPSGGQETQYFGPGTRLLVL.

The V gene is TRBV6-1, the J gene TRBJ2-1, with 12 bases identical to TRBD2. Germline V gene lookup returns CDR1 MNHNS and CDR2 SASEGT. The CDR3 is 19 residues long. V trimming: 3 bases; J trimming: 7 bases; junction bases outside the gene matches: 16. The CDR3, as DNA: TGTGCCAGCAGTGACCCCACCCGAAACCTAGCGGGAGGGTGGAATGAGCAGTTCTTC. Translated: CASSDPTRNLAGGWNEQFF.

V is TRBV4-2 and J is TRBJ2-1; TRBD2 matches at 15 bases. The length of the CDR3 is 16 residues. From germline, CDR1 is LGHNA and CDR2 YNFKEQ. V shed 4 bases, J shed 7 bases, and the junction held 5 bases outside the gene matches. The CDR3 loop reads CASSRGLAGGGNEQFF. As DNA, the CDR3 is TGTGCCAGCAGCCGGGGACTAGCGGGAGGAGGGAATGAGCAGTTCTTC.

The chain is built from TRBV18 and TRBJ2-5; the D is unclear. V was trimmed by 3 bases and J by 2 bases, leaving 10 bases between them. The germline V gene has CDR1 KGHSH and CDR2 LQKENI. This CDR3 spans 14 amino acids. CDR3: CASSPGLQQETQYF. The CDR3 DNA reads as TGTGCCAGCTCACCGGGCCTCCAACAAGAGACCCAGTACTTC.

The chain uses TRBV10-3 and TRBJ2-5; 10 positions agree with TRBD1. The germline V gene has CDR1 ENHRY and CDR2 SYGVKD. Germline trimming cut 4 bases from V and 2 bases from J; bases unmatched to any gene: 4. The CDR3 consists of 15 residues. Written as DNA, the CDR3 is TGTGCCATCAGTGGGGGGACAGGGGTTCAAGAGACCCAGTACTTC. It is translated as CAISGGTGVQETQYF.

The chain joins TRBV5-8 to TRBJ2-1; TRBD1 matches at 7 bases. CDR1 is SGHTS and CDR2 is YDEGEE in the germline V gene. The CDR3 spans 16 residues. V was clipped by 1 base and J by 2 bases; unmatched bases: 6. The CDR3 is CASSLLQGRAYNEQFF. The CDR3 region has the DNA TGTGCCAGCAGCTTGTTACAGGGGAGAGCCTACAATGAGCAGTTCTTC.

The chain recombines TRBV4-2 with TRBJ2-1, with 8 bases lining up with TRBD2. V shed 1 base, J shed 9 bases, and the junction held 2 bases outside the gene matches. CDR3 length equals 13 residues. Germline CDR1 LGHNA, CDR2 YNFKEQ. The CDR3 sequence: CASSQAGGPEQFF. The DNA for the CDR3 is TGTGCCAGCAGCCAAGCGGGAGGGCCTGAGCAGTTCTTC.

The V gene is TRBV5-1, the J gene TRBJ2-2, with D possibly matching TRBD2 (5 bases). Trimming removed 0 bases from V and 4 bases from J, with 7 bases in between. Germline values: CDR1 SGHRS, CDR2 YFSETQ. The CDR3 contains 14 residues. The CDR3, as DNA: TGCGCCAGCAGCTTGGTAGGGAGCACCGGGGAGCTGTTTTTT. Translated, it gives CASSLVGSTGELFF.

The chain carries TRBV2 and TRBJ2-4; 8 nucleotides agree with TRBD2. The germline gives CDR1 SNHLY, CDR2 FYNNEI. The CDR3 runs 16 residues. Trimming at V came to 5 bases and at J to 3 bases, leaving 9 bases not matched to a gene. The CDR3: CASSPLARGDKNIQYF. The CDR3, as DNA: TGTGCCAGCAGTCCCCTAGCGCGGGGGGACAAAAACATTCAGTACTTC.

The chain links TRBV19 to TRBJ1-3; D gene ambiguous. V gave up 3 bases and J gave up 4 bases, with 10 bases separating them. The germline gives CDR1 LNHDA, CDR2 SQIVND (reference sequence). The length of the CDR3 is 14 residues. Here the CDR3 reads CASSMRGRGNTIYF. The CDR3 nucleotides read TGTGCCAGTAGTATGAGAGGTCGGGGAAACACCATATATTTT.

The table lists this clone with a count of one. The chain carries TRBV6-1 and TRBJ2-1, with 8 bases lining up with TRBD2. This CDR3 has 14 residues. Germline assignment: CDR1 MNHNS and CDR2 SASEGT. The ends lost 11 bases at V and 7 bases at J; junction bases unmatched: 13. The CDR3 sequence: CAVSTAGGRNEQFF. The CDR3 DNA reads as TGTGCCGTCTCAACGGCGGGAGGACGAAATGAGCAGTTCTTC.

V and J are TRBV4-1 and TRBJ2-7; no definite D call. This CDR3 contains 14 residues. V lost 3 bases and J lost 6, with 15 bases in between. Germline V gives CDR1 MGHRA, CDR2 YSYEKL. The CDR3 DNA reads as TGCGCCAGCAGCCAGAGAGTTCAGGTCTCCGAGCAGTACTTC. It is translated as CASSQRVQVSEQYF.

This chain uses TRBV5-1 with TRBJ2-3, with D hard to call. Per germline, CDR1 SGHRS and CDR2 YFSETQ. CDR3 length equals 15 residues. Trimming left V 2 bases short and J 2 bases short, with 12 bases between. The CDR3 DNA follows: TGCGCCAGCAGCTTAAGACCAGAGGACACAGATACGCAGTATTTT. Translated, it gives CASSLRPEDTDTQYF.

This sequence joins TRBV6-1 and TRBJ1-5; D not resolved. CDR3 length: 16 residues. Germline CDR1 and CDR2: MNHNS and SASEGT. V was clipped by 0 bases and J by 6 bases, with 15 bases between them. The CDR3 loop reads CASSEALTARGQPQHF. Here the CDR3 DNA reads TGTGCCAGCAGTGAAGCGCTGACGGCCCGGGGTCAGCCCCAGCATTTT.

This clone was seen only once. This chain joins TRBV7-2 and TRBJ2-1; a weak D match, TRBD2 (6 bases). CDR3 length equals 12 residues. V was clipped by 5 bases and J by 8 bases, with 10 bases between them. Germline assignment: CDR1 SGHTA and CDR2 FQGNSA. The CDR3 reads CASSPRRDEQFF. The CDR3 DNA sequence: TGTGCCAGCAGCCCCCGGAGGGATGAGCAGTTCTTC. Looking up the rest from reference TRBV7-2 and TRBJ2-1 gives the full variable domain: GAGVSQSPSNKVTEKGKDVELRCDPISGHTALYWYRQSLGQGLEFLIYFQGNSAPDKSGLPSDRFSAERTGGSVSTLTIQRTQQEDSAVYLCASSPRRDEQFFGPGTRLTVL.

CDR3 region: CASSTGTSGNEQYF. The DNA of the CDR3 is TGTGCCAGCAGTACCGGGACTAGCGGTAACGAGCAGTACTTC. The J gene is TRBJ2-7, the V gene TRBV6-6; 11 bases map to TRBD2. After removal of 5 bases from V and 5 bases from J, the junction contained 5 bases not matched to a gene. The CDR3 is 14 residues long. The germline CDR1 and CDR2 sequences are MNHNY and SVGAGI (reference sequence).

The sample holds one count of this clone. V is TRBV9 and J is TRBJ2-2; 8 nucleotides agree with TRBD2. The germline gives CDR1 SGDLS, CDR2 YYNGEE. The J segment lost 2 bases and the V segment lost 0 bases, leaving 3 bases of the junction unmatched. The CDR3 sequence is 16 residues long. The DNA of the CDR3 is TGTGCCAGCAGCGTAGAACTAGCGGTTAACACCGGGGAGCTGTTTTTT. It yields the protein CASSVELAVNTGELFF.

V is TRBV9 and J is TRBJ1-6, with D possibly TRBD1 on 5 matching bases. Germline-derived CDR1 and CDR2 are SGDLS and YYNGEE. The CDR3 totals 14 residues. Trimming cost V 4 bases and J 7 bases, with 12 bases left between them. The CDR3 nucleotides read TGTGCCAGCAGCTTGACGGAGGGGAATTCACCCCTCCACTTT. This codes for CASSLTEGNSPLHF.

This chain links TRBV6-1 with TRBJ2-6; D gene unclear. There are 14 residues in the CDR3. Trimming left V 7 bases short and J 0 bases short, with 7 bases between. Germline V gives CDR1 MNHNS, CDR2 SASEGT. CDR3 sequence reads: CASNAVSGANVLTF. CDR3 sequence (DNA): TGTGCCAGCAACGCGGTCTCTGGGGCCAACGTCCTGACTTTC.